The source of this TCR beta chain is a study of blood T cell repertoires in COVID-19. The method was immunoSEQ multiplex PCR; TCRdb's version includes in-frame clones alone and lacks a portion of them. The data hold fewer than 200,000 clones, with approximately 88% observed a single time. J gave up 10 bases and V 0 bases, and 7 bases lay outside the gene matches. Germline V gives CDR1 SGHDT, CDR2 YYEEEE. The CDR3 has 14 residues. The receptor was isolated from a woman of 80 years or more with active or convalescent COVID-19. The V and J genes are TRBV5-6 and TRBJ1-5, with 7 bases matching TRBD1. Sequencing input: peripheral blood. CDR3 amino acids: CASSLGQGVQPQHF. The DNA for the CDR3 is TGTGCCAGCAGCTTGGGACAGGGTGTCCAACCCCAGCATTTT.